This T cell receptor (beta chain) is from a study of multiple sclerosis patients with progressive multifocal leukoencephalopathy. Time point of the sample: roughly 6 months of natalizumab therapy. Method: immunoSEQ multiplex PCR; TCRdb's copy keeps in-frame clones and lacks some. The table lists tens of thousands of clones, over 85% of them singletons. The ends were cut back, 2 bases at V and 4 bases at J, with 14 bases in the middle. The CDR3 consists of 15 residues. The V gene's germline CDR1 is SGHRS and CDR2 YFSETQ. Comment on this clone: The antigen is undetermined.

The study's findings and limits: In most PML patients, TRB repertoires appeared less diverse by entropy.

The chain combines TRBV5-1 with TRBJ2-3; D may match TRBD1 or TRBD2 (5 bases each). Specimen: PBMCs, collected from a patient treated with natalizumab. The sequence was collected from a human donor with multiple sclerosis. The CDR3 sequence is CASSFQGVGADTQYF. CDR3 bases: TGCGCCAGCAGCTTCCAGGGCGTGGGGGCAGATACGCAGTATTTT.